The 9 T cell receptor beta chains reported below all come from one sample, sequenced in a study of blood T cell repertoires in COVID-19. Only in-frame clones appear in the TCRdb table, and some are missing; sequencing was by immunoSEQ multiplex PCR. This table has tens of thousands of clones, 87% appearing once. The sample consisted of peripheral blood. Receptor source: a woman aged 45 to 65 with acute or convalescent COVID-19.

The chain couples TRBV19 to TRBJ2-3; D possibly corresponds to TRBD2 (5 bases). The CDR3 has 14 residues. The germline V gene encodes CDR1 LNHDA and CDR2 SQIVND (reference sequence). The V gene lost 5 bases and the J gene lost 0 bases, with 9 bases spanning the gap. CDR3 protein: CASSQTGSTDTQYF. CDR3 nucleotides: TGTGCCAGTAGTCAGACGGGAAGCACAGATACGCAGTATTTT.

The chain recombines TRBV5-4 with TRBJ1-2; D remains ambiguous. Germline CDR1 is SGHNT and CDR2 is YYREEE (reference sequence). The V and J ends lost 4 bases and 4 bases respectively, with 17 bases between them. There are 15 residues in the CDR3. CDR3 amino acids: CASSGTSPEGYGYTF. CDR3 nucleotide sequence: TGTGCCAGCAGCGGAACCTCCCCCGAGGGCTATGGCTACACCTTC.

The chain uses TRBV28 and TRBJ2-7, with D possibly matching TRBD1 (6 bases). The CDR3 has 14 residues. From germline, CDR1 is MDHEN and CDR2 SYDVKM. V lost 7 bases, J lost 4 bases, and 17 bases lay in between. DNA of the CDR3: TGTGCCAGCACCTCGTCTGGGACAACGTACGAGCAGTACTTC. Translated: CASTSSGTTYEQYF. The variable domain in full, with the rest retrieved from reference TRBV28 and TRBJ2-7, is DVKVTQSSRYLVKRTGEKVFLECVQDMDHENMFWYRQDPGLGLRLIYFSYDVKMKEKGDIPEGYSVSREKKERFSLILESASTNQTSMYLCASTSSGTTYEQYFGPGTRLTVT.

The V call is TRBV7-8, the J call TRBJ1-5, with 7 nucleotides matching TRBD1. The CDR3 consists of 15 residues. The J segment lost 3 bases and the V segment lost 5 bases, leaving 7 bases of the junction unmatched. Germline loops: CDR1 SGHVS, CDR2 FQNEAQ. The CDR3 reads CASSRAGGSNQPQHF. DNA of the CDR3: TGTGCCAGCAGCCGAGCAGGGGGATCCAATCAGCCCCAGCATTTT.

The chain uses TRBV6-5 and TRBJ1-6; 10 bases align to TRBD1. Germline trimming cut 0 bases from V and 7 bases from J; bases unmatched to any gene: 3. Per the germline V gene, CDR1 is MNHEY and CDR2 is SVGAGI. The CDR3 extends over 16 amino acids. The CDR3 DNA is TGTGCCAGCAGTTACTCCTGGGACAGGGGAAATTCACCCCTCCACTTT. The encoded protein is CASSYSWDRGNSPLHF.

The chain couples TRBV28 to TRBJ1-6; 7 bases align to TRBD1. CDR1 and CDR2 from the germline V gene are MDHEN and SYDVKM. J lost 2 bases, V lost 3 bases, and 7 bases had no gene match. This CDR3 has 17 residues. CDR3 in amino acids: CASSLVGTAAYNSPLHF. DNA for the CDR3: TGTGCCAGCAGTTTGGTAGGGACAGCCGCCTATAATTCACCCCTCCACTTT. Filled out from reference TRBV28 and TRBJ1-6, the complete variable domain reads DVKVTQSSRYLVKRTGEKVFLECVQDMDHENMFWYRQDPGLGLRLIYFSYDVKMKEKGDIPEGYSVSREKKERFSLILESASTNQTSMYLCASSLVGTAAYNSPLHFGNGTRLTVT.

This chain links TRBV6-6 with TRBJ2-1; 11 bases align to TRBD2. Looked up from germline, CDR1 is MNHNY and CDR2 is SVGAGI (reference sequence). The CDR3 runs to 15 residues. With V trimmed by 6 bases and J by 3 bases, 4 bases remained unmatched. This chain's CDR3 is CASSKGLAVYNEQFF. The CDR3 nucleotides read TGTGCCAGCAGCAAGGGACTAGCGGTCTACAATGAGCAGTTCTTC.

This clone came up once. The chain joins TRBV3-1 (or the pseudogene TRBV3-2) to TRBJ2-7, with 8 bases matching TRBD2. CDR3 length equals 15 residues. Per the germline V gene, CDR1 is LGHDT and CDR2 is YNNKEL (reference sequence). V lost 1 base, J lost 2 bases, and 4 bases stayed unmatched. DNA for the CDR3: TGTGCCAGCAGCCAAGTTACTAGCGGAACCTACGAGCAGTACTTC. Encoded protein: CASSQVTSGTYEQYF.

The chain combines TRBV10-3 with TRBJ1-4, with D possibly being TRBD1 (5 bases). V lost 0 bases, J lost 8 bases, and 13 bases lay in between. The germline V gene encodes CDR1 ENHRY and CDR2 SYGVKD. This CDR3 is built from 15 residues. CDR3 nucleotides: TGTGCCATCAGTGAGTCAAGGCAGGGTGGCGAAAAACTGTTTTTT. Its translation is CAISESRQGGEKLFF.